This TCR beta chain was identified during a study of blood T cell repertoires in COVID-19. Study details: Some COVID-19 samples were acute and others convalescent; all came from the United States, Italy and Spain.

Seattle enrolled patients during active infection and tracked them longitudinally. The CDR3 runs to 16 residues. Trimming removed 0 bases at V and 1 base at J, with 13 bases between. Germline V lookup: CDR1 MGHRA, CDR2 YSYEKL. The table came from immunoSEQ multiplex PCR; TCRdb's copy has only in-frame clones and leaves some out. The table records some 150,000 clones, roughly 85% of them present only once. The specimen sequenced was peripheral blood. V and J are TRBV4-1 and TRBJ2-7; D is ambiguous. The receptor comes from a woman aged 55 to 70 with COVID-19, enrolled during active disease. The CDR3 sequence: CASSQETPSPSYEQYF. The DNA of the CDR3 is TGCGCCAGCAGCCAAGAGACTCCCAGTCCGTCCTACGAGCAGTACTTC.